These 30 T cell receptor beta chains originate from one sample sequenced in a study of shared clonotypes between healthy human individuals. Here immunoSEQ multiplex PCR was the method, and the copy in TCRdb shows in-frame clones only, minus some. Of about 2.4 million clones listed, over 85% are singletons. The source material was naive CD4+ T cells from PBMCs. Subset: CD45RA+ positively selected. The receptor source for this set is a man between 18 and 29 years old in good health. Some clones in this sample may be carry-over from other donors' samples.

In its sample, this clone was seen once. V usage is TRBV6-4 and J usage is TRBJ2-7; 8 bases fit TRBD2. CDR3 length: 13 residues. Germline V CDR1 and CDR2: MRHNA, SNTAGT. V was clipped by 6 bases and J by 4 bases; unmatched bases: 5. CDR3 amino acids: CASSPAGEYEQYF. The CDR3 DNA reads TGTGCCAGCAGCCCAGCGGGAGAGTACGAGCAGTACTTC.

Comments on this clone: The identical CDR3 is also encoded by other nucleotide sequences in the sample. The chain recombines TRBV7-3 with TRBJ2-1; no clear D gene. Germline V lookup: CDR1 SGHTA, CDR2 FQGTGA. V was cut by 0 bases and J by 4 bases, with 4 bases left in between. CDR3 length: 13 residues. The CDR3 DNA follows: TGTGCCAGCAGCTTAACCGGGTACAATGAGCAGTTCTTC. Its translation is CASSLTGYNEQFF.

The CDR3 sequence: CARGFQYF. The CDR3 DNA reads as TGCGCCAGGGGGTTCCAGTACTTC. The gene calls are TRBV5-1 and TRBJ2-7; the D is unclear. Trimming removed 8 bases at V and 10 bases at J, with 7 bases between. The CDR3 runs to 8 residues. CDR1 SGHRS and CDR2 YFSETQ come from the germline V gene.

As to this clone: Other nucleotide sequences from this sample produce the same CDR3. The CDR3 loop is CASSVGLAGGGTDTQYF. CDR3 coding DNA: TGTGCCAGCAGCGTAGGGCTAGCGGGAGGCGGCACAGATACGCAGTATTTT. This chain uses TRBV9 with TRBJ2-3; 11 bases are shared with TRBD2. The CDR3 sequence is 17 residues long. The V segment lost 0 bases and the J segment 1 base; nucleotides outside the gene matches: 4. The germline V gene encodes CDR1 SGDLS and CDR2 YYNGEE.

The chain carries TRBV20-1 and TRBJ1-1, with unresolved D. Germline V gene data show CDR1 as DFQATT and CDR2 as SNEGSKA (reference sequence). CDR3 length: 8 amino acids. CDR3 DNA sequence: TGCGCCGTCCCTGAAGCTTTCTTT. Translating it yields CAVPEAFF.

This clone came up once. V and J are TRBV2 and TRBJ1-5; TRBD1 is a possible D gene (6 bases). The CDR3 totals 16 residues. In germline, CDR1 is SNHLY, CDR2 FYNNEI. V dropped 8 bases and J dropped 9 bases, with 26 bases sitting between them. CDR3 coding DNA: TGTGCCAGCCCGAACCGGGCCCCAAAAGCCAGGGGGCCCCAGCATTTT. Translation gives CASPNRAPKARGPQHF. Combining the CDR3 with reference TRBV2 and TRBJ1-5 gives the whole variable domain EPEVTQTPSHQVTQMGQEVILRCVPISNHLYFYWYRQILGQKVEFLVSFYNNEISEKSEIFDDQFSVERPDGSNFTLKIRSTKLEDSAMYFCASPNRAPKARGPQHFGDGTRLSIL.

Note on this clone: The identical CDR3 is also encoded by other nucleotide sequences in the sample. The chain employs TRBV11-2 and TRBJ1-2; unclear D gene. V lost 1 base and J 4 bases, leaving 7 bases between the germline ends. This CDR3 comprises 13 residues. Germline V gene lookup returns CDR1 SGHAT and CDR2 FQNNGV. This CDR3 is CASSLGRAYGYTF. CDR3 nucleotide sequence: TGTGCCAGCAGCTTAGGGAGGGCCTATGGCTACACCTTC.

The chain employs TRBV28 and TRBJ2-3; 11 bases agree with TRBD2. Germline CDR1 MDHEN, CDR2 SYDVKM. The ends lost 4 bases at V and 2 bases at J; junction bases unmatched: 5. The CDR3 runs to 16 residues. The CDR3 loop is CASSYRLAGTTDTQYF. In DNA form, the CDR3 reads TGTGCCAGCAGTTATAGACTAGCGGGGACCACAGATACGCAGTATTTT.

The genes are TRBV5-1 and TRBJ1-4, with 8 bases identical to TRBD1. The CDR3 has 15 residues. The junction had 4 bases not matched to a gene; V was cut back by 3 bases and J by 3 bases. The germline V gene has CDR1 SGHRS and CDR2 YFSETQ. DNA for the CDR3: TGCGCCAGCAGCTCGGGACAGGCGGCTAATGAAAAACTGTTTTTT. Protein: CASSSGQAANEKLFF.

The V gene is TRBV18, the J gene TRBJ1-2; D not resolved. The germline V gene has CDR1 KGHSH and CDR2 LQKENI. The length of the CDR3 is 14 residues. V was cut by 6 bases and J by 6 bases, with 17 bases left in between. CDR3 residues: CASSPYNIGDGYTF. Written as DNA, the CDR3 is TGTGCCAGCTCGCCATACAATATCGGGGATGGCTACACCTTC.

The chain links TRBV30 to TRBJ2-5; TRBD2 aligns across 11 bases. The last part of the DNA fits TRBJ2-7 better; the J call may be wrong. In germline, CDR1 is GTSNPN, CDR2 SVGIG (reference sequence). The CDR3 contains 20 residues. CDR3 loop: CAWSVLLQSETSGNRHEQYF. Written as DNA, the CDR3 is TGTGCCTGGAGTGTACTTCTTCAATCCGAGACTAGCGGGAACCGACACGAGCAGTACTTC.

The chain couples TRBV30 to TRBJ1-3, with 7 nucleotides matching TRBD1. Germline CDR1 reads GTSNPN; CDR2 reads SVGIG (reference sequence). Losses at the gene ends were 3 bases for V and 7 bases for J; bases not matched to a gene: 3. The CDR3 spans 12 residues. This chain's CDR3 is CAWRDRINTIYF. For the CDR3, the DNA is TGTGCCTGGAGGGACAGGATTAACACCATATATTTT.

The V and J genes are TRBV28 and TRBJ2-1; D may be TRBD1 (6 bases). Germline V gene lookup returns CDR1 MDHEN and CDR2 SYDVKM. The CDR3 covers 14 residues. Trimming cost V 3 bases and J 9 bases, with 15 bases left between them. CDR3 sequence: CASSFRRGRSEQFF. The CDR3 nucleotides are TGTGCCAGCAGTTTTCGCAGGGGCCGAAGTGAGCAGTTCTTC. Full variable domain (missing parts from reference TRBV28 and TRBJ2-1): DVKVTQSSRYLVKRTGEKVFLECVQDMDHENMFWYRQDPGLGLRLIYFSYDVKMKEKGDIPEGYSVSREKKERFSLILESASTNQTSMYLCASSFRRGRSEQFFGPGTRLTVL.

CDR3 nucleotide sequence: TGTGCCAGCTCGCGAGCCGGACAGGGGGCCGGGAACACTGAAGCTTTCTTT. Its translation is CASSRAGQGAGNTEAFF. This rearrangement joins TRBV4-2 to TRBJ1-1, with 11 bases matching TRBD1. This CDR3 is built from 17 residues. Looked up from germline, CDR1 is LGHNA and CDR2 is YNFKEQ. The V gene end was trimmed by 8 bases and the J gene end by 1 base; junction bases not matched to a gene: 12.

To note about this clone: The identical CDR3 is also encoded by other nucleotide sequences in the sample. This chain uses TRBV4-1 with TRBJ2-1, with D hard to call. Trimming took 1 base from V and 0 from J, leaving 7 bases between them. CDR1 is MGHRA and CDR2 is YSYEKL in the germline V gene. This CDR3 has 15 amino acids. In DNA, the CDR3 is TGCGCCAGCAGCCAAGCGGGTAGCTCCTACAATGAGCAGTTCTTC. This codes for CASSQAGSSYNEQFF.

This chain uses TRBV7-9 with TRBJ2-7; 7 bases agree with TRBD1. This CDR3 region has 14 residues. Trimming took 2 bases from V and 3 from J; bases not matched to a gene: 4. The germline V gene has CDR1 SEHNR and CDR2 FQNEAQ (reference sequence). In nucleotides, the CDR3 is TGTGCCAGCAGCTTAAGGGGGCAAAGCTACGAGCAGTACTTC. Translated: CASSLRGQSYEQYF.

This chain links TRBV6-1 with TRBJ2-2; D ambiguous. The CDR3 spans 12 residues. In germline, CDR1 is MNHNS, CDR2 SASEGT. Trimming left V 5 bases short and J 8 bases short, with 9 bases between. CDR3 sequence reads: CASSMFRGELFF. The DNA of the CDR3 is TGTGCCAGCAGTATGTTCAGAGGGGAGCTGTTTTTT.

This clone appeared a single time. The chain carries TRBV28 and TRBJ1-2; the match to TRBD1 covers 7 bases. Germline V gives CDR1 MDHEN, CDR2 SYDVKM. The CDR3 spans 17 residues. The trim removed 3 bases at V and 4 bases at J, leaving 14 bases unmatched. The CDR3 DNA follows: TGTGCCAGCAGTTTCCGGGACAGCCTCGGCCTCCTCTATGGCTACACCTTC. Translation gives CASSFRDSLGLLYGYTF.

This chain links TRBV4-1 with TRBJ2-2; the match to TRBD2 covers 10 bases. V was pared by 4 bases and J by 2 bases, with 4 bases of the junction left unmatched. The CDR3 length is 16 residues. Germline V gene data show CDR1 as MGHRA and CDR2 as YSYEKL. The CDR3 spells CASSPRLAGNTGELFF. CDR3 bases: TGCGCCAGCAGCCCGCGACTAGCGGGCAACACCGGGGAGCTGTTTTTT.

This chain links TRBV7-9 with TRBJ2-1; the D gene is possibly TRBD2 (6 bases). Between the trimmed V and J ends, which lost 2 bases and 9 bases, there was a span of 14 bases. Per the germline V gene, CDR1 is SEHNR and CDR2 is FQNEAQ (reference sequence). The CDR3 runs 14 residues. CDR3 region: CASSLPGRGSEQFF. The CDR3 region has the DNA TGTGCCAGCAGCTTACCCGGGAGAGGTAGTGAGCAGTTCTTC.

V usage is TRBV11-3 and J usage is TRBJ1-5; the match to TRBD1 covers 10 bases. There are 13 residues in the CDR3. With V trimmed by 4 bases and J by 6 bases, 0 bases remained unmatched. Looked up from germline, CDR1 is SGHNT and CDR2 is YENEEA. The CDR3 DNA sequence: TGTGCCAGCAGCTGGACAGGGGGTCAGCCCCAGCATTTT. Translating it yields CASSWTGGQPQHF.

V and J are TRBV29-1 and TRBJ2-1, with a tentative D call TRBD2 (8 bases). V lost 4 bases and J lost 4, with 20 bases in between. CDR1 and CDR2 from the germline V gene are SQVTM and ANQGSEA. The CDR3 covers 16 residues. The DNA for the CDR3 is TGCAGCGTTGGGCTCTTATTAGCGGGACAGTACAATGAGCAGTTCTTC. Translation: CSVGLLLAGQYNEQFF.

The chain recombines TRBV4-3 with TRBJ2-5, with a possible D match to TRBD2 (6 bases). Between the trimmed V and J ends, which lost 0 bases and 3 bases, there was a span of 20 bases. From germline, CDR1 is LGHNA and CDR2 YSLEER. The CDR3 length is 18 residues. In nucleotides, the CDR3 is TGCGCCAGCAGCCAAGATTGGGGTGGGGTAGCGGAGAAAGAGACCCAGTACTTC. Its translation: CASSQDWGGVAEKETQYF.

The chain employs TRBV14 and TRBJ1-4; no definite D call. The CDR3 contains 15 residues. Germline V gives CDR1 SGHDN, CDR2 FVKESK. Trimming shortened V by 1 base and J by 8 bases, and 14 bases separated the two germline ends. In DNA form, the CDR3 reads TGTGCCAGCAGCCAAGGCCCCAGGCTAGGGGAAAAACTGTTTTTT. This codes for CASSQGPRLGEKLFF. Full variable domain (rest looked up from reference TRBV14 and TRBJ1-4): EAGVTQFPSHSVIEKGQTVTLRCDPISGHDNLYWYRRVMGKEIKFLLHFVKESKQDESGMPNNRFLAERTGGTYSTLKVQPAELEDSGVYFCASSQGPRLGEKLFFGSGTQLSVL.

V gene TRBV15 combines with J gene TRBJ1-4; D perhaps matches TRBD1 (6 bases). The CDR3 is made up of 16 amino acids. Germline CDR1 and CDR2: LNHNV and YYDKDF (reference sequence). The V end lost 1 base, the J end lost 6 bases, and 15 bases lay between the germline ends. CDR3 sequence (DNA): TGTGCCACCAGCAGAGGTTTTAGGGAGGGGGATGAAAAACTGTTTTTT. It codes for CATSRGFREGDEKLFF.

The chain carries TRBV7-3 and TRBJ1-2, with 7 positions matching TRBD1. This CDR3 is built from 14 residues. Trimming at V came to 5 bases and at J to 2 bases, leaving 5 bases not matched to a gene. CDR1 and CDR2 from the germline V gene are SGHTA and FQGTGA. This chain's CDR3 is CASSVNRGNYGYTF. DNA of the CDR3: TGTGCCAGCAGCGTCAACAGGGGAAACTATGGCTACACCTTC.

The chain is built from TRBV27 and TRBJ1-4; 7 bases match TRBD1. The V gene end was trimmed by 6 bases and the J gene end by 5 bases; junction bases not matched to a gene: 6. The germline V gene encodes CDR1 MNHEY and CDR2 SMNVEV (reference sequence). This CDR3 contains 14 residues. CDR3: CASSRGSPNEKLFF. CDR3 DNA: TGTGCCAGCAGCAGGGGGTCCCCAAATGAAAAACTGTTTTTT.

This chain joins TRBV11-2 and TRBJ2-5; 11 bases map to TRBD1. Germline CDR1 SGHAT, CDR2 FQNNGV. CDR3 length: 15 residues. Trimming took 5 bases from V and 6 from J; bases not matched to a gene: 8. The CDR3 DNA sequence: TGTGCCAGCAGCCCAGGGGGACAGGGGGGAAAGACCCAGTACTTC. It is translated as CASSPGGQGGKTQYF.

The chain carries TRBV18 and TRBJ1-1; D might be TRBD1 (5 bases). The CDR3 loop spans 14 amino acids. Germline lookup yields CDR1 KGHSH and CDR2 LQKENI. V was pared by 8 bases and J by 7 bases, with 20 bases between. The CDR3 DNA follows: TGTGCCAGCATCCTCCACGGGACCGCGATTGAAGCTTTCTTT. This gives the protein CASILHGTAIEAFF. Variable domain in full (rest from reference TRBV18 and TRBJ1-1): NAGVMQNPRHLVRRRGQEARLRCSPMKGHSHVYWYRQLPEEGLKFMVYLQKENIIDESGMPKERFSAEFPKEGPSILRIQQVVRGDSAAYFCASILHGTAIEAFFGQGTRLTVV.

The rearrangement joins TRBV28 to TRBJ1-2, with D possibly being TRBD1 (5 bases). With 2 bases removed from V and 6 bases from J, the gap between germline ends came to 10 bases. Germline assignment: CDR1 MDHEN and CDR2 SYDVKM. The CDR3 totals 13 residues. The CDR3 sequence is CASSLPRVDGYTF. CDR3 bases: TGTGCCAGCAGTTTACCCAGGGTGGATGGCTACACCTTC.